One T cell receptor (beta chain) is described in this entry. The V end was cut by 5 bases, the J end by 10 bases, with 12 bases between. The germline gives CDR1 SGHTA, CDR2 FQGTGA. The CDR3 consists of 13 residues. These data originate in a study of T cell responses to AZD1222 COVID-19 vaccine. TCRdb's table, derived via immunoSEQ multiplex PCR, lists solely in-frame clones and lacks some. The profile covers 150,000 to 200,000 clones, with 80% to 95% appearing a single time and about 1.2% taken by the ten largest. The sample in question was peripheral blood, obtained on day 0 of AZD1222 vaccination. The rearrangement links TRBV7-3 to TRBJ1-6, with D tentatively TRBD1 (5 bases). The clonotype originates from an adult in good health. CDR3 in amino acids: CASSQGSGSPLHF. The CDR3 DNA is TGTGCCAGCAGCCAGGGCTCAGGCTCACCCCTCCACTTT.